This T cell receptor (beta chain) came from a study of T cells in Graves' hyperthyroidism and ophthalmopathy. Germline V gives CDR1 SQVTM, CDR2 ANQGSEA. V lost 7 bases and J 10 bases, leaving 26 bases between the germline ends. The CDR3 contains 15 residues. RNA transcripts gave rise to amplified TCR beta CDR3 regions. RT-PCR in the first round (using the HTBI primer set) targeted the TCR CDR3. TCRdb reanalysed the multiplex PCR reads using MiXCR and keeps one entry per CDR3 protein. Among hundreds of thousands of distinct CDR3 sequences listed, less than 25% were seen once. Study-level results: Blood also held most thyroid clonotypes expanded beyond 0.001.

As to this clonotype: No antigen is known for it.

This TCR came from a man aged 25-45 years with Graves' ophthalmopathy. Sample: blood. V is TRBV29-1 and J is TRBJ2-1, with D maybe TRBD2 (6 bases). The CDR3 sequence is CSARTPGDLSHEQFF. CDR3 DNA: TGCAGCGCAAGGACCCCGGGAGACTTGAGCCACGAGCAGTTCTTC.